The 5 T cell receptor beta chains given below trace back to one sample, sequenced in a study of blood T cell repertoires in COVID-19. Clones were sequenced by immunoSEQ multiplex PCR, and TCRdb holds only the in-frame ones, with some missing. The data hold roughly 250,000 clones, with 70% to 85% observed a single time. The sample taken for sequencing was peripheral blood. These receptors were taken from a woman older than 75 with active or convalescent COVID-19.

The chain carries TRBV11-2 and TRBJ2-1, with 8 bases identical to TRBD2. With V trimmed by 0 bases and J by 9 bases, 10 bases remained unmatched. This CDR3 has 16 amino acids. Germline V gene sequence: CDR1 SGHAT, CDR2 FQNNGV. The CDR3 DNA sequence: TGTGCCAGCAGCTTAGAGTTGGCGGGGGGTCCTTTTGAGCAGTTCTTC. This encodes CASSLELAGGPFEQFF. Full variable domain (remainder filled in from reference TRBV11-2 and TRBJ2-1): EAGVAQSPRYKIIEKRQSVAFWCNPISGHATLYWYQQILGQGPKLLIQFQNNGVVDDSQLPKDRFSAERLKGVDSTLKIQPAKLEDSAVYLCASSLELAGGPFEQFFGPGTRLTVL.

The chain combines TRBV4-1 with TRBJ2-3; 8 nucleotides align to TRBD1. Germline loops: CDR1 MGHRA, CDR2 YSYEKL. This CDR3 region has 17 residues. The V and J ends lost 3 bases and 3 bases, in that order; junction bases with no gene match: 11. CDR3 in DNA: TGCGCCAGCAGCCAGACCGGACAGGGTTTGTTAACAGATACGCAGTATTTT. It yields the protein CASSQTGQGLLTDTQYF.

This sequence joins TRBV3-1 (or the pseudogene TRBV3-2) and TRBJ2-4; 14 nucleotides agree with TRBD2. Germline CDR1 is LGHDT and CDR2 is YNNKEL (reference sequence). The CDR3 covers 18 residues. V lost 4 bases to trimming and J lost 2 bases; unmatched junction nucleotides: 7. CDR3 protein: CASSLGTSGRVTKNIQYF. The CDR3 DNA follows: TGTGCCAGCAGCCTTGGGACTAGCGGGAGAGTTACCAAAAACATTCAGTACTTC.

J is TRBJ2-3 and V is TRBV5-8; 14 bases line up with TRBD2. Germline values: CDR1 SGHTS, CDR2 YDEGEE. V shed 4 bases, J shed 3 bases, and the junction held 4 bases outside the gene matches. This CDR3 spans 16 amino acids. The CDR3 sequence: CASSLRLAGGTDTQYF. The CDR3 DNA is TGTGCCAGCAGCCTCCGACTAGCGGGGGGGACAGATACGCAGTATTTT.

This clone appeared a few times. The rearrangement joins TRBV5-1 to TRBJ2-7, with a possible D match to TRBD1 (5 bases). V gave up 1 base and J gave up 0 bases, with 8 bases separating them. Germline values: CDR1 SGHRS, CDR2 YFSETQ. The CDR3 is 14 residues long. This CDR3 is CASSLLTDSYEQYF. The CDR3 DNA reads TGCGCCAGCAGCTTGTTGACAGACTCCTACGAGCAGTACTTC.